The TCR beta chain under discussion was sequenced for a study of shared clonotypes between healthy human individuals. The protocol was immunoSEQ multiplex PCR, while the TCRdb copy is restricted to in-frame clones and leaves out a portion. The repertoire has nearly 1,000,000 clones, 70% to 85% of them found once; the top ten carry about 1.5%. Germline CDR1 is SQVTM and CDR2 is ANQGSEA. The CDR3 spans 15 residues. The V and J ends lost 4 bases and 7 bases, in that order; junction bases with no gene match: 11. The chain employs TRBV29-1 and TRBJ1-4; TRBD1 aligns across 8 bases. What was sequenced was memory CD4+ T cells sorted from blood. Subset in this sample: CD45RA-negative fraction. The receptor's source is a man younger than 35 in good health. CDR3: CSVGGQGASGEKLFF. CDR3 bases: TGCAGCGTTGGGGGGCAGGGGGCGTCTGGTGAAAAACTGTTTTTT.